The T cell receptor (beta chain) described here comes from a study of blood T cell repertoires in COVID-19. Across the whole study: From the United States, Italy and Spain came samples of acute and convalescent COVID-19. T cells, B-cell-depleted T cells, or PBMCs provided the cDNA or gDNA that served as material.

V dropped 0 bases and J dropped 6 bases, with 17 bases sitting between them. Per the germline V gene, CDR1 is GTSNPN and CDR2 is SVGIG (reference sequence). This CDR3 spans 15 amino acids. Original data processing: Reference gene primer amplification in the assay estimated nucleated cell counts. Here immunoSEQ multiplex PCR was the method, and the copy in TCRdb shows in-frame clones only, minus some. The V and J calls and clone size are taken from that table; D and trimming were inferred from the DNA. The sample includes roughly 110,000 clones, under 95% of them seen just once. This receptor was obtained from a woman between 25 and 40 years old with acute or convalescent COVID-19. The source material was peripheral blood. V gene TRBV30 combines with J gene TRBJ1-1, with D perhaps TRBD1 (6 bases). CDR3 residues: CAWSVRRGAGAEAFF. In DNA, the CDR3 is TGTGCCTGGAGTGTACGTCGGGGGGCGGGCGCTGAAGCTTTCTTT.